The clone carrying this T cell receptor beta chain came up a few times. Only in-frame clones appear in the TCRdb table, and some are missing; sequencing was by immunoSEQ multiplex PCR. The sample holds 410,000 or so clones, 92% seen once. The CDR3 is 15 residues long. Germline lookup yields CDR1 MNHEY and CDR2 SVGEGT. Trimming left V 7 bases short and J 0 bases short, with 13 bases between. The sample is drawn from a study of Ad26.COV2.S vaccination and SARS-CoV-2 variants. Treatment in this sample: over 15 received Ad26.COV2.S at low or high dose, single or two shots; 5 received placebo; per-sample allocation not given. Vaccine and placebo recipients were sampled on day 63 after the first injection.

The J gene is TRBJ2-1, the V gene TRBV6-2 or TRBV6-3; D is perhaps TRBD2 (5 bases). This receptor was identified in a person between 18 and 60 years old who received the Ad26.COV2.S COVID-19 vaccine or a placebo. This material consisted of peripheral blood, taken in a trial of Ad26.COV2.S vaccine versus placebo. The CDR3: CASTPPGSSYNEQFF. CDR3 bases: TGTGCCAGCACCCCTCCGGGGAGCTCCTACAATGAGCAGTTCTTC.